The T cell receptor beta chain under discussion was sequenced for a study of cytomegalovirus exposure and HLA in healthy donors. Whole-study findings and limits: Most sequenced TCRs were rare (though some public TCRs occurred in many donors). A missense variant in DCLRE1C was later tied to TCR beta V- and J-gene trimming.

The donors comprised healthy bone marrow donors. Unrecorded immune exposure was likely among donors, who were nominally healthy when sampled. This CDR3 is built from 16 residues. CDR1 is SEHNR and CDR2 is FQNEAQ in the germline V gene (reference sequence). Trimming removed 5 bases from V and 3 bases from J, with 19 bases in between. In regard to this clone: Its target is unknown.

Both 60 Vbeta primers and 13 Jbeta primers went into the PCR. TCRdb's copy holds only in-frame clones and misses some; the assay was immunoSEQ multiplex PCR. Altogether approximately 90,000 clones are present, roughly three quarters being singletons, with the ten largest covering 3.7%. The sequenced material came from PBMCs. The chain carries TRBV7-9 and TRBJ1-1; D unresolved. This sequence originates from a man younger than 45 in good health and CMV-seronegative. The CDR3 DNA sequence: TGTGCCAGCAGCCGCCGGACTTCCCTTAGGGACACTGAAGCTTTCTTT. This codes for CASSRRTSLRDTEAFF.